This is a list of T cell receptor beta chains from one sample in a study of T cells after posttransplantation cyclophosphamide. The protocol was immunoSEQ multiplex PCR, while the TCRdb copy is restricted to in-frame clones and leaves out a portion. The sample holds approximately 25,000 clones, and no clone turns up only once. The specimen comprised PBMCs, sampled after allogeneic stem cell transplant with posttransplant cyclophosphamide. The receptor source for this set is a young adult male patient who received an allogeneic stem cell transplant from a related donor, was CMV-positive, and had no GVHD. The T cells may come from the graft donor. The CDR3 runs from the conserved cysteine through the conserved F or W. The order of the fields is CDR3 DNA, CDR3 protein, clone size, CDR3 length, D gene, J gene, V gene. The D gene is left open where the match is weak. Sizes are listed as once, few, many, or a class for an expanded clone.

CDR3 DNA: TGTGCCAGCAGTGCCGGGACAGGGGGCGTCTACGAGCAGTACTTC
CDR3 protein: CASSAGTGGVYEQYF
clone size: many
CDR3 length: 15
D gene: TRBD1
J gene: TRBJ2-7
V gene: TRBV2

CDR3 DNA: TGTGCCAGCAGCTTGGACACTAACTATGGCTACACCTTC
CDR3 protein: CASSLDTNYGYTF
clone size: many
CDR3 length: 13
D gene: NA
J gene: TRBJ1-2
V gene: TRBV5-6

CDR3 DNA: TGTGCCAGCAGCTTAAGAGGGACAGGGGAAGATGAGCAGTTCTTC
CDR3 protein: CASSLRGTGEDEQFF
clone size: many
CDR3 length: 15
D gene: TRBD1
J gene: TRBJ2-1
V gene: TRBV11-2

CDR3 DNA: TGTGCCAGCACCCTCGGCCCCTCTGGGGCCAACGTCCTGACCTTC
CDR3 protein: CASTLGPSGANVLTF
clone size: few
CDR3 length: 15
D gene: NA
J gene: TRBJ2-6
V gene: TRBV7-3

CDR3 DNA: TGTGCCAGCAGTTACTGCCTCACAGGGGTGTGCGAGCAGTACTTC
CDR3 protein: CASSYCLTGVCEQYF
clone size: many
CDR3 length: 15
D gene: TRBD1
J gene: TRBJ2-7
V gene: TRBV6-5

CDR3 DNA: TGTGCCAGCAGTGAGAGAGACTTACAGCATTTT
CDR3 protein: CASSERDLQHF
clone size: many
CDR3 length: 11
D gene: NA
J gene: TRBJ1-5
V gene: TRBV2

CDR3 DNA: TGTGCCACAACTACCGGGACAGGGGGCACAGATACGCAGTATTTT
CDR3 protein: CATTTGTGGTDTQYF
clone size: many
CDR3 length: 15
D gene: TRBD1
J gene: TRBJ2-3
V gene: TRBV2

CDR3 DNA: TGCGCCAGCAGCCAGGGCCCCTGGGTGGGGCCCTACGAGCAGTACTTC
CDR3 protein: CASSQGPWVGPYEQYF
clone size: many
CDR3 length: 16
D gene: NA
J gene: TRBJ2-7
V gene: TRBV4-1

CDR3 DNA: TGTGCCAGCAGTCGGAGGTCCAGTCCAAATGTGGGGGAGCTGTTTTTT
CDR3 protein: CASSRRSSPNVGELFF
clone size: many
CDR3 length: 16
D gene: NA
J gene: TRBJ2-2
V gene: TRBV6-6

CDR3 DNA: TGTGCCAGCTCACCATTGGGACAGGGGGCTTACGAGCAGTACTTC
CDR3 protein: CASSPLGQGAYEQYF
clone size: many
CDR3 length: 15
D gene: TRBD1
J gene: TRBJ2-7
V gene: TRBV18

CDR3 DNA: TGTGCCAGCAGCTTAGGATGGGGGGAAAGACAGGGGGCGTTTATAGCTGAGCAGTTCTTC
CDR3 protein: CASSLGWGERQGAFIAEQFF
clone size: many
CDR3 length: 20
D gene: TRBD1
J gene: TRBJ2-1
V gene: TRBV7-8

CDR3 DNA: TGTGCCAGCAGTTATTCGAGCTACACTGAAGCTTTCTTT
CDR3 protein: CASSYSSYTEAFF
clone size: many
CDR3 length: 13
D gene: NA
J gene: TRBJ1-1
V gene: TRBV6-5

CDR3 DNA: TGTGCCAGCAGTCGACAGGGTTTCGGTGCAGATACGCAGTATTTT
CDR3 protein: CASSRQGFGADTQYF
clone size: many
CDR3 length: 15
D gene: TRBD1
J gene: TRBJ2-3
V gene: TRBV2

CDR3 DNA: TGTGCCAGCACCGGCTCTGGGGCCAACGTCCTGACTTTC
CDR3 protein: CASTGSGANVLTF
clone size: many
CDR3 length: 13
D gene: NA
J gene: TRBJ2-6
V gene: TRBV6-6

CDR3 DNA: TGTGCCAGCAGTCGTCGACAGGGGGGAGGCAATGAGCAGTTCTTC
CDR3 protein: CASSRRQGGGNEQFF
clone size: many
CDR3 length: 15
D gene: TRBD1
J gene: TRBJ2-1
V gene: TRBV27

CDR3 DNA: TGTGCCAGCAGTCACGACAGGAAGATGAACACTGAAGCTTTCTTT
CDR3 protein: CASSHDRKMNTEAFF
clone size: many
CDR3 length: 15
D gene: NA
J gene: TRBJ1-1
V gene: TRBV28

CDR3 DNA: TGTGCCAGCAGTTTTGCGGCAGGGACCTACGAGCAGTACTTC
CDR3 protein: CASSFAAGTYEQYF
clone size: many
CDR3 length: 14
D gene: NA
J gene: TRBJ2-7
V gene: TRBV27

CDR3 DNA: TGTGCCAGCAGCGCGACAGGCTACGAGCAGTACTTC
CDR3 protein: CASSATGYEQYF
clone size: many
CDR3 length: 12
D gene: NA
J gene: TRBJ2-7
V gene: TRBV9

CDR3 DNA: TGTGCCAGTAGTCCCGATTGGGGCGCCTACGAGCAGTACTTC
CDR3 protein: CASSPDWGAYEQYF
clone size: many
CDR3 length: 14
D gene: NA
J gene: TRBJ2-7
V gene: TRBV19

CDR3 DNA: TGTGCCAGCAGTGAATTTGTGTCAGGGGGGCTTGGGGCCAACGTCCTGACTTTC
CDR3 protein: CASSEFVSGGLGANVLTF
clone size: many
CDR3 length: 18
D gene: NA
J gene: TRBJ2-6
V gene: TRBV25-1

CDR3 DNA: TGCGCCAGCAGCCTAGCGGGAGTACCGTACGAGCAGTACTTC
CDR3 protein: CASSLAGVPYEQYF
clone size: many
CDR3 length: 14
D gene: TRBD2
J gene: TRBJ2-7
V gene: TRBV5-1

CDR3 DNA: TGTGCCAGCAGCCAATGGGACAGTCGAGAGGAGGAGACCCAGTACTTC
CDR3 protein: CASSQWDSREEETQYF
clone size: many
CDR3 length: 16
D gene: TRBD1
J gene: TRBJ2-5
V gene: TRBV7-8

CDR3 DNA: TGTGCCAGCAGTACCGGTGCGGGAGGGCCGTTCGAGCAGTACTTC
CDR3 protein: CASSTGAGGPFEQYF
clone size: many
CDR3 length: 15
D gene: TRBD2
J gene: TRBJ2-7
V gene: TRBV6-1

CDR3 DNA: TGTGCCAGCAGCCTTGCGATAGGCAATCAGCCCCAGCATTTT
CDR3 protein: CASSLAIGNQPQHF
clone size: many
CDR3 length: 14
D gene: NA
J gene: TRBJ1-5
V gene: TRBV5-6

CDR3 DNA: TGTGCCAGCAGCACAGACAGGGGGCGAATCATCTATGGCTACACCTTC
CDR3 protein: CASSTDRGRIIYGYTF
clone size: many
CDR3 length: 16
D gene: TRBD1
J gene: TRBJ1-2
V gene: TRBV5-6

CDR3 DNA: TGCAGCGCAAAATTCCCCGCGGACACTGAAGCTTTCTTT
CDR3 protein: CSAKFPADTEAFF
clone size: many
CDR3 length: 13
D gene: NA
J gene: TRBJ1-1
V gene: TRBV29-1

CDR3 DNA: TGTGCCAGCAGCCGCGACAGGGCTTATCAGCCCCAGCATTTT
CDR3 protein: CASSRDRAYQPQHF
clone size: many
CDR3 length: 14
D gene: TRBD1
J gene: TRBJ1-5
V gene: TRBV7-2

CDR3 DNA: TGTGCCAGCAGTGAATCAGCCGAGGCCTACGAGCAGTACTTC
CDR3 protein: CASSESAEAYEQYF
clone size: many
CDR3 length: 14
D gene: NA
J gene: TRBJ2-7
V gene: TRBV25-1

CDR3 DNA: TGCGCCAGCAGCCAAGATGGGGCGGGGGCTGCGAACACCGGGGAGCTGTTTTTT
CDR3 protein: CASSQDGAGAANTGELFF
clone size: many
CDR3 length: 18
D gene: NA
J gene: TRBJ2-2
V gene: TRBV4-1

CDR3 DNA: TGCGCCAGCAGCCAAATTGGACAGCCGAAAAACATTCAGTACTTC
CDR3 protein: CASSQIGQPKNIQYF
clone size: many
CDR3 length: 15
D gene: NA
J gene: TRBJ2-4
V gene: TRBV4-1

CDR3 DNA: TGTGCCAGCAGCTTAGGACAGGGTTGGATTTCCGGGGAGCTGTTTTTT
CDR3 protein: CASSLGQGWISGELFF
clone size: many
CDR3 length: 16
D gene: TRBD1
J gene: TRBJ2-2
V gene: TRBV7-6

CDR3 DNA: TGCGCCAGCAGCCAAAGAACAGGGGGCGATGGAAACACCATATATTTT
CDR3 protein: CASSQRTGGDGNTIYF
clone size: many
CDR3 length: 16
D gene: TRBD1
J gene: TRBJ1-3
V gene: TRBV4-3

CDR3 DNA: TGTGCCAGCAGCGCGCATGTTCAAGAGACCCAGTACTTC
CDR3 protein: CASSAHVQETQYF
clone size: many
CDR3 length: 13
D gene: NA
J gene: TRBJ2-5
V gene: TRBV11-2

CDR3 DNA: TGTGCCAGCAGTTTAGCAGGGGGGAGCAATCAGCCCCAGCATTTT
CDR3 protein: CASSLAGGSNQPQHF
clone size: many
CDR3 length: 15
D gene: TRBD1
J gene: TRBJ1-5
V gene: TRBV27

CDR3 DNA: TGTGCCAGCAGCTTATATGGGGCGAGGGAGACCCAGTACTTC
CDR3 protein: CASSLYGARETQYF
clone size: many
CDR3 length: 14
D gene: NA
J gene: TRBJ2-5
V gene: TRBV5-6

CDR3 DNA: TGTGCCAGCAGCTTGTACACCAGCTCTGGAAACACCATATATTTT
CDR3 protein: CASSLYTSSGNTIYF
clone size: many
CDR3 length: 15
D gene: NA
J gene: TRBJ1-3
V gene: TRBV5-4

CDR3 DNA: TGTGCTGCGGACTTTGCGAACACCGGGGAGCTGTTTTTT
CDR3 protein: CAADFANTGELFF
clone size: few
CDR3 length: 13
D gene: NA
J gene: TRBJ2-2
V gene: TRBV30

CDR3 DNA: TGTGCTAGTGGTTGGGGAGATAGCAATCAGCCCCAGCATTTT
CDR3 protein: CASGWGDSNQPQHF
clone size: many
CDR3 length: 14
D gene: NA
J gene: TRBJ1-5
V gene: TRBV12-5

CDR3 DNA: TGTGCCAGCAGTTCCCCCAGGGGTTTTGAGACCCAGTACTTC
CDR3 protein: CASSSPRGFETQYF
clone size: many
CDR3 length: 14
D gene: NA
J gene: TRBJ2-5
V gene: TRBV6-5

CDR3 DNA: TGTGCCTGGAGTGGGGGTCCCAGGGGCAATCAGCCCCAGCATTTT
CDR3 protein: CAWSGGPRGNQPQHF
clone size: many
CDR3 length: 15
D gene: NA
J gene: TRBJ1-5
V gene: TRBV30

CDR3 DNA: TGCGCCAGCAGCTTGGTGAGCTTAGCGGGAGGGCCTAACGCGCCTACTTATGAGCAGTTCTTC
CDR3 protein: CASSLVSLAGGPNAPTYEQFF
clone size: many
CDR3 length: 21
D gene: TRBD2
J gene: TRBJ2-1
V gene: TRBV5-1

CDR3 DNA: TGCGCCAGCAGCCAACCGGACAGGGCAGGCGAGCAGTACTTC
CDR3 protein: CASSQPDRAGEQYF
clone size: many
CDR3 length: 14
D gene: TRBD1
J gene: TRBJ2-7
V gene: TRBV4-1

CDR3 DNA: TGTGCCAGCAGCTTGGCTCTCCCGAGGAGCTCCTATAATTCACCCCTCCACTTT
CDR3 protein: CASSLALPRSSYNSPLHF
clone size: few
CDR3 length: 18
D gene: NA
J gene: TRBJ1-6
V gene: TRBV5-5

CDR3 DNA: TGTGCCAGCAGCTCCCGGGACTACTTGGAGCAGTACTTC
CDR3 protein: CASSSRDYLEQYF
clone size: many
CDR3 length: 13
D gene: TRBD2
J gene: TRBJ2-7
V gene: TRBV7-2

CDR3 DNA: TGCGCCAGCAGCCAAGGGAGGACGGGGGGGACTTTGCCCCAGCATTTT
CDR3 protein: CASSQGRTGGTLPQHF
clone size: many
CDR3 length: 16
D gene: NA
J gene: TRBJ1-5
V gene: TRBV4-1

CDR3 DNA: TGTGCCAGTCGTCGCCCCGGGGACTCCCTGGGAGGGGAGCAGTACTTC
CDR3 protein: CASRRPGDSLGGEQYF
clone size: many
CDR3 length: 16
D gene: TRBD2
J gene: TRBJ2-7
V gene: TRBV7-2

CDR3 DNA: TGTGCCAGCAGCCTCGGGACTAGCGGACTTAATGAGCAGTTCTTC
CDR3 protein: CASSLGTSGLNEQFF
clone size: many
CDR3 length: 15
D gene: TRBD2
J gene: TRBJ2-1
V gene: TRBV4-2

CDR3 DNA: TGTGCCACCAGCAGAGATCCTAGCGGGGGGGCGTTTTCCGAGCAGTACTTC
CDR3 protein: CATSRDPSGGAFSEQYF
clone size: many
CDR3 length: 17
D gene: TRBD2
J gene: TRBJ2-7
V gene: TRBV15